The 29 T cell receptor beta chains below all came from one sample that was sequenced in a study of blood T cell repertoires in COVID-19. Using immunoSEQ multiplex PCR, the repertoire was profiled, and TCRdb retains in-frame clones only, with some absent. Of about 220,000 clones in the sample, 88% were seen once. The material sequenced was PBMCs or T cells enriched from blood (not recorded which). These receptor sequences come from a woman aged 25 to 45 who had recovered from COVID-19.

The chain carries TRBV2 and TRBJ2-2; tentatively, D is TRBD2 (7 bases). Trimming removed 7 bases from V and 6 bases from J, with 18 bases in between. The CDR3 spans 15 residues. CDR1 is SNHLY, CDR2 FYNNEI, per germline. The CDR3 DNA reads TGTGCCAGCATGGGGGGCGGGGGCCCCTCCGGGGAGCTGTTTTTT. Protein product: CASMGGGGPSGELFF.

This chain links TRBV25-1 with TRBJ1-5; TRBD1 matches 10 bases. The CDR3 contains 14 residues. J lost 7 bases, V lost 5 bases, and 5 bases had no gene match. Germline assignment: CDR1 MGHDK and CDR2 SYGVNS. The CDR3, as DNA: TGTGCCAGCAGTCAGACAGGGGGCTTCCAGCCCCAGCATTTT. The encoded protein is CASSQTGGFQPQHF.

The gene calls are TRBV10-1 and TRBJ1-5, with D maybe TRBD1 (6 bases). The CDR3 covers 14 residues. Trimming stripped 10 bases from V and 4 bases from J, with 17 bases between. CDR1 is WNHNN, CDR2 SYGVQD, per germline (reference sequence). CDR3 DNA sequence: TGCGCCACCCATAGGGGGACACCAAATCAGCCCCAGCATTTT. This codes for CATHRGTPNQPQHF.

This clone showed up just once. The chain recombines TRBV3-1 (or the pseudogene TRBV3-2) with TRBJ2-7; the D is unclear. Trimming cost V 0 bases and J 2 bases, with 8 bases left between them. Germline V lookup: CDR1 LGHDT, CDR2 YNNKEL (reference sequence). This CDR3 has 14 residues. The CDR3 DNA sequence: TGTGCCAGCAGCCAAGAATCCAGGACCTACGAGCAGTACTTC. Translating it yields CASSQESRTYEQYF.

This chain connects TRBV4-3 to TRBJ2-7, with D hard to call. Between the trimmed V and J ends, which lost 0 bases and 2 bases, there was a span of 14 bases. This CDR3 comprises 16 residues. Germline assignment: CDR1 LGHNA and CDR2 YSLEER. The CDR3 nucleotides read TGCGCCAGCAGCCAAGATATACTCCCTAGAACCTACGAGCAGTACTTC. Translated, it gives CASSQDILPRTYEQYF.

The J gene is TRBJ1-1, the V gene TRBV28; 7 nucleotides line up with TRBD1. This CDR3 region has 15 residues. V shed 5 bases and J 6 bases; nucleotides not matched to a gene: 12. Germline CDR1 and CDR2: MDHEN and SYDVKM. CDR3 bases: TGTGCCAGCAGTCTACCCGACAGGGCTAGGGCTGAAGCTTTCTTT. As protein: CASSLPDRARAEAFF.

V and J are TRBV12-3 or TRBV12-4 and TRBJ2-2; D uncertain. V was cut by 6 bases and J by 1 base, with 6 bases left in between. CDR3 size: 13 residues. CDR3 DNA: TGTGCCAGCAGGACTCTGAACACCGGGGAGCTGTTTTTT. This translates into CASRTLNTGELFF.

Here the CDR3 reads CASSWDRATDTQYF. Written as DNA, the CDR3 is TGTGCCAGCAGCTGGGACAGGGCGACAGATACGCAGTATTTT. The chain recombines TRBV7-2 with TRBJ2-3; 9 bases map to TRBD1. The length of the CDR3 is 14 residues. The germline CDR1 and CDR2 sequences are SGHTA and FQGNSA. V shed 4 bases and J 3 bases; nucleotides not matched to a gene: 2. Drawing the rest from reference TRBV7-2 and TRBJ2-3, the complete variable domain is GAGVSQSPSNKVTEKGKDVELRCDPISGHTALYWYRQSLGQGLEFLIYFQGNSAPDKSGLPSDRFSAERTGGSVSTLTIQRTQQEDSAVYLCASSWDRATDTQYFGPGTRLTVL.

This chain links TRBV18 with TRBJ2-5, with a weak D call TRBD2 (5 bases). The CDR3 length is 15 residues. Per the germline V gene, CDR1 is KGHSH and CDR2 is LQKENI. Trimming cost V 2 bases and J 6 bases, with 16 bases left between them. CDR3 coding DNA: TGTGCCAGCTCACCAATGGACTTTCGCCTACAGACCCAGTACTTC. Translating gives CASSPMDFRLQTQYF. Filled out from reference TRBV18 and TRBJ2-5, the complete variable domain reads NAGVMQNPRHLVRRRGQEARLRCSPMKGHSHVYWYRQLPEEGLKFMVYLQKENIIDESGMPKERFSAEFPKEGPSILRIQQVVRGDSAAYFCASSPMDFRLQTQYFGPGTRLLVL.

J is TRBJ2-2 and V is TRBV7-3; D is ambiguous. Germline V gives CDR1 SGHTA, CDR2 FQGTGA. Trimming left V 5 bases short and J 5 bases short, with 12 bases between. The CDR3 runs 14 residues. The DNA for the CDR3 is TGTGCCAGCAGCCCCCCCCTCGCGACCGGGGAGCTGTTTTTT. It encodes CASSPPLATGELFF.

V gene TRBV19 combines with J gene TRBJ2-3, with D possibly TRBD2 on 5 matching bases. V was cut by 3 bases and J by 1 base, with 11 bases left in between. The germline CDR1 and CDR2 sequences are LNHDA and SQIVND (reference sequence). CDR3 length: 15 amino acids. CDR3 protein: CASSMVRAGTDTQYF. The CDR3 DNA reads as TGTGCCAGTAGTATGGTGAGGGCAGGCACAGATACGCAGTATTTT.

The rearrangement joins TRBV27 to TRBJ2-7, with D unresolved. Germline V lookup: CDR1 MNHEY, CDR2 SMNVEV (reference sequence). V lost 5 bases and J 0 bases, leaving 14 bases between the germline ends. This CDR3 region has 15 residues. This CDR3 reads CASSHSEASSYEQYF. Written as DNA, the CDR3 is TGTGCCAGCAGTCATAGTGAGGCATCCTCCTACGAGCAGTACTTC.

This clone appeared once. CDR3 sequence reads: CASTSPSWETQYF. The CDR3, as DNA: TGTGCCAGCACCAGTCCTTCCTGGGAGACCCAGTACTTC. The chain is built from TRBV27 and TRBJ2-5; the D is unclear. Trimming shortened V by 7 bases and J by 5 bases, and 14 bases separated the two germline ends. The CDR3 is 13 amino acids. Germline V CDR1 and CDR2: MNHEY, SMNVEV (reference sequence).

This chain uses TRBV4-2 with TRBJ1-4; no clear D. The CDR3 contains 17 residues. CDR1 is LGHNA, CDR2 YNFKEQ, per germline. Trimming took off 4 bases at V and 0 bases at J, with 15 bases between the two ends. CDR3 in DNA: TGTGCCAGCAGCCCACGCGTGAGGGCTGCAACTAATGAAAAACTGTTTTTT. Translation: CASSPRVRAATNEKLFF.

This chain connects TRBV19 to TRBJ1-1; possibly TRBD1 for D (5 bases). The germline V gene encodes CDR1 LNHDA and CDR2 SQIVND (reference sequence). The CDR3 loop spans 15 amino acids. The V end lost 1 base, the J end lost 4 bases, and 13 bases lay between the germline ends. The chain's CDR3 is CASSIGPGGPTEAFF. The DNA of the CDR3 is TGTGCCAGTAGTATAGGCCCCGGGGGTCCCACTGAAGCTTTCTTT.

The CDR3 sequence: CASRKVRSSYEQYF. CDR3 DNA: TGTGCCAGCAGGAAAGTTAGGAGCTCCTACGAGCAGTACTTC. The chain recombines TRBV6-5 with TRBJ2-7; D is ambiguous. The CDR3 is 14 amino acids. The V and J ends lost 6 bases and 0 bases respectively, with 12 bases between them. CDR1 and CDR2 from the germline V gene are MNHEY and SVGAGI.

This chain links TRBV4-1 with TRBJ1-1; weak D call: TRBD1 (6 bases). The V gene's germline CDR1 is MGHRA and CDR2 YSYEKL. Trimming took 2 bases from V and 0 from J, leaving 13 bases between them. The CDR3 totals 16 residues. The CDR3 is CASSQSRAGVNTEAFF. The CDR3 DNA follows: TGCGCCAGCAGCCAATCCAGGGCAGGGGTGAACACTGAAGCTTTCTTT.

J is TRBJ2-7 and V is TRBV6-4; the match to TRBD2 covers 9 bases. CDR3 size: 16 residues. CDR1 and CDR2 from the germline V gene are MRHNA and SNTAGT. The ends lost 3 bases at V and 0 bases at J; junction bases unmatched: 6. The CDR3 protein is CASSERLAGSSYEQYF. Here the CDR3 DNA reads TGTGCCAGCAGTGAGAGGCTAGCGGGGAGCTCCTACGAGCAGTACTTC.

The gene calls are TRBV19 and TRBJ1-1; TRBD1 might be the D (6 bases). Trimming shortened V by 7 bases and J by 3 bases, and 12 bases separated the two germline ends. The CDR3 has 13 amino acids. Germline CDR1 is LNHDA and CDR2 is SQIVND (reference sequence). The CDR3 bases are TGTGCCAGTAATCAGGGGCGAGACACTGAAGCTTTCTTT. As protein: CASNQGRDTEAFF. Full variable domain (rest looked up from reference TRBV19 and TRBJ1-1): DGGITQSPKYLFRKEGQNVTLSCEQNLNHDAMYWYRQDPGQGLRLIYYSQIVNDFQKGDIAEGYSVSREKKESFPLTVTSAQKNPTAFYLCASNQGRDTEAFFGQGTRLTVV.

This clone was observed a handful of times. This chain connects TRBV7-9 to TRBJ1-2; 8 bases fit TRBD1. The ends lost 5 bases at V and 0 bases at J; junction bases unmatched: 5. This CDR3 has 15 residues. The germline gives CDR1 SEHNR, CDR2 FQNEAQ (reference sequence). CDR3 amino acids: CASSMGQATNYGYTF. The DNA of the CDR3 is TGTGCCAGCAGCATGGGACAGGCGACTAACTATGGCTACACCTTC. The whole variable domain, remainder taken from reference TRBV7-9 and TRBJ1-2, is DTGVSQNPRHKITKRGQNVTFRCDPISEHNRLYWYRQTLGQGPEFLTYFQNEAQLEKSRLLSDRFSAERPKGSFSTLEIQRTEQGDSAMYLCASSMGQATNYGYTFGSGTRLTVV.

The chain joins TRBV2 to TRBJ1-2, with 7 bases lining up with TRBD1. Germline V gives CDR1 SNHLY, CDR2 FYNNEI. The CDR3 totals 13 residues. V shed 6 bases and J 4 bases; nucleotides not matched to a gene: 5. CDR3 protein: CASRPGQVYGYTF. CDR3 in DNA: TGTGCCAGCAGGCCCGGACAGGTCTATGGCTACACCTTC.

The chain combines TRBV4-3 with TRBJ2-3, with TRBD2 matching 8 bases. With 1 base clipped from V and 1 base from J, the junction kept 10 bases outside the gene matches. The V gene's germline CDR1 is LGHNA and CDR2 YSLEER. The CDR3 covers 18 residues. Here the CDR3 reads CASSQARRGVPRTDTQYF. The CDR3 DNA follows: TGCGCCAGCAGCCAAGCGAGGCGGGGGGTCCCTCGCACAGATACGCAGTATTTT.

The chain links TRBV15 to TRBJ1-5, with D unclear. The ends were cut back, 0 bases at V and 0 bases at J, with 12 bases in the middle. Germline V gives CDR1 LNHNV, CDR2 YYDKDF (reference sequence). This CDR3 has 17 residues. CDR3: CATSRDPEINSNQPQHF. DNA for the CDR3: TGTGCCACCAGCAGAGATCCCGAGATCAATAGCAATCAGCCCCAGCATTTT.

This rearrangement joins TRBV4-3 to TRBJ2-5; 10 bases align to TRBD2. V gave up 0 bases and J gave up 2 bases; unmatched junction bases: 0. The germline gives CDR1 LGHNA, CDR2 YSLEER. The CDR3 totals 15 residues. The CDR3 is CASSQEAGGQETQYF. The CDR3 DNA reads TGCGCCAGCAGCCAAGAAGCGGGGGGGCAAGAGACCCAGTACTTC.

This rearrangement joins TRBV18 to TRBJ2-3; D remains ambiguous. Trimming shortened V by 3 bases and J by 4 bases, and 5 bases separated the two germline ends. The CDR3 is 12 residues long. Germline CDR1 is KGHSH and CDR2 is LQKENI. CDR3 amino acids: CASSPRADTQYF. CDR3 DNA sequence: TGTGCCAGCTCACCTCGCGCAGATACGCAGTATTTT.

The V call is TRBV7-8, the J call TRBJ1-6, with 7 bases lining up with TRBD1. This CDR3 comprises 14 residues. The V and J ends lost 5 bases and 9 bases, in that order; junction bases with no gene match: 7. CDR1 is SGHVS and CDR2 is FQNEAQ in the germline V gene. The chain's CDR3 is CASSAGQEGSPLHF. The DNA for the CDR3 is TGTGCCAGCAGCGCAGGACAGGAAGGTTCACCCCTCCACTTT.

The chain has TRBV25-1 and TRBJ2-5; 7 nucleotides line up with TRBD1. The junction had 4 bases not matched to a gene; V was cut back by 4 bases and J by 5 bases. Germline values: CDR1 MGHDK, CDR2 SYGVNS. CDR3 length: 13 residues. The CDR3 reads CASSGVQGETQYF. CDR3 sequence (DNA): TGTGCCAGCAGTGGGGTACAGGGGGAGACCCAGTACTTC.

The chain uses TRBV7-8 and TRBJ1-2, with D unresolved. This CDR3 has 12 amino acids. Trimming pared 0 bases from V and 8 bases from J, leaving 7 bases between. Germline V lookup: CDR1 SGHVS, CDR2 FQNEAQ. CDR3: CASSLAVGGYTF. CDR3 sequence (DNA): TGTGCCAGCAGCTTAGCCGTTGGCGGCTACACCTTC.

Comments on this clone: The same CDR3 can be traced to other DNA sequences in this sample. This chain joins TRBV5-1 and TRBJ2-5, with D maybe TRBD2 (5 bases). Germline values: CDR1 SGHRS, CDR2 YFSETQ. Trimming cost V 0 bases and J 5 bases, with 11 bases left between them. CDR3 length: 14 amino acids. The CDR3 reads CASSLAGGGETQYF. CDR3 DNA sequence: TGCGCCAGCAGCTTGGCCGGAGGTGGGGAGACCCAGTACTTC.